The 22 T cell receptor beta chains reported below all come from one sample, sequenced in a study of T cell responses to AZD1222 COVID-19 vaccine. Generated by immunoSEQ multiplex PCR, the TCRdb table keeps only in-frame clones and is missing some. In the table there are roughly 120,000 clones, approximately 90% of which are singletons. The specimen comprised peripheral blood, sampled 28 days after the second AZD1222 dose. The receptor set was obtained from an adult who received the AZD1222 COVID-19 vaccine.

The rearrangement joins TRBV13 to TRBJ1-5; 8 bases line up with TRBD1. The J segment lost 1 base and the V segment lost 1 base, leaving 3 bases of the junction unmatched. Germline CDR1 and CDR2: PRHDT and FYEKMQ (reference sequence). This CDR3 comprises 16 residues. CDR3 sequence reads: CASSLAGGRSNQPQHF. The DNA of the CDR3 is TGTGCCAGCAGCTTAGCAGGGGGCAGAAGCAATCAGCCCCAGCATTTT.

The V call is TRBV7-9, the J call TRBJ2-7, with 10 bases lining up with TRBD1. The V gene end was trimmed by 4 bases and the J gene end by 4 bases; junction bases not matched to a gene: 10. This CDR3 region has 16 residues. Looked up from germline, CDR1 is SEHNR and CDR2 is FQNEAQ (reference sequence). CDR3 in amino acids: CASSSGRQGARYEQYF. The CDR3 DNA sequence: TGTGCCAGCAGCTCGGGGAGACAGGGGGCGCGTTACGAGCAGTACTTC.

The V gene is TRBV19, the J gene TRBJ1-5, with TRBD1 matching 10 bases. The germline gives CDR1 LNHDA, CDR2 SQIVND (reference sequence). This CDR3 contains 16 residues. The junction had 8 bases not matched to a gene; V was cut back by 3 bases and J by 6 bases. The CDR3 protein is CASSIGDRGLGQPQHF. Written as DNA, the CDR3 is TGTGCCAGTAGTATCGGTGACAGGGGGCTGGGTCAGCCCCAGCATTTT.

The gene calls are TRBV4-2 and TRBJ2-2; 11 bases line up with TRBD2. CDR1 and CDR2 from the germline V gene are LGHNA and YNFKEQ. After removal of 4 bases from V and 6 bases from J, the junction contained 4 bases not matched to a gene. There are 15 residues in the CDR3. As DNA, the CDR3 is TGTGCCAGCAGCCGGGGACTAGCGGCCGCCGGGGAGCTGTTTTTT. Translating gives CASSRGLAAAGELFF.

This clone was seen just once. The V and J genes are TRBV6-1 and TRBJ2-3; 10 nucleotides line up with TRBD2. The ends lost 3 bases at V and 2 bases at J; junction bases unmatched: 5. Germline V gene lookup returns CDR1 MNHNS and CDR2 SASEGT. The CDR3 totals 16 residues. In DNA, the CDR3 is TGTGCCAGCAGTGACCAGCGGGGGGGCCTCACAGATACGCAGTATTTT. Its translation is CASSDQRGGLTDTQYF.

V and J are TRBV5-6 and TRBJ1-5, with 10 bases fitting TRBD1. CDR1 is SGHDT, CDR2 YYEEEE, per germline. Losses at the gene ends were 3 bases for V and 6 bases for J; bases not matched to a gene: 6. The CDR3 extends over 15 amino acids. DNA of the CDR3: TGTGCCAGCAGCTACGGGACAGGGGCGGGTCAGCCCCAGCATTTT. This encodes CASSYGTGAGQPQHF.

The chain combines TRBV6-5 with TRBJ2-7, with D uncertain. V lost 6 bases and J lost 1, with 16 bases in between. Per germline, CDR1 MNHEY and CDR2 SVGAGI. The CDR3 totals 15 residues. CDR3 coding DNA: TGTGCCAGCAGGCCTCAGAGTGTTGTATCCTACGAGCAGTACTTC. Residues: CASRPQSVVSYEQYF.

This CDR3 is CASSSIARSGLDEQFF. CDR3 nucleotides: TGTGCCAGCAGCTCAATAGCCCGATCGGGGCTCGATGAGCAGTTCTTC. The chain combines TRBV9 with TRBJ2-1, with D possibly called TRBD1 or TRBD2 (5 bases each). The germline CDR1 and CDR2 sequences are SGDLS and YYNGEE. The CDR3 loop spans 16 amino acids. V dropped 4 bases and J dropped 8 bases, with 22 bases sitting between them.

This chain uses TRBV2 with TRBJ1-5, with D perhaps TRBD1 (6 bases). CDR3 size: 14 residues. The V gene's germline CDR1 is SNHLY and CDR2 FYNNEI. The V end was cut by 4 bases, the J end by 3 bases, with 10 bases between. CDR3 DNA sequence: TGTGCCAGCAGTGGCCGGACAGTCAATCAGCCCCAGCATTTT. It encodes CASSGRTVNQPQHF.

The CDR3 sequence is CASRRDRANTGELFF. The CDR3 DNA is TGTGCCAGCAGGAGGGACAGGGCGAACACCGGGGAGCTGTTTTTT. The chain carries TRBV5-4 and TRBJ2-2, with 9 bases matching TRBD1. The germline V gene encodes CDR1 SGHNT and CDR2 YYREEE (reference sequence). The CDR3 consists of 15 residues. With V trimmed by 5 bases and J by 0 bases, 2 bases remained unmatched.

The count of this clone is one. The V and J genes are TRBV2 and TRBJ2-4; TRBD2 agrees at 14 bases. The J segment lost 8 bases and the V segment lost 1 base, leaving 13 bases of the junction unmatched. Germline CDR1 SNHLY, CDR2 FYNNEI. The CDR3 covers 19 residues. The CDR3 region has the DNA TGTGCCAGCAGTGAAGGTCGGACTAGCGGGGGGCATCTAGGTGACATTCAGTACTTC. This sequence encodes CASSEGRTSGGHLGDIQYF.

The rearrangement joins TRBV4-1 to TRBJ1-4; possible D gene TRBD1, 6 bases. V was shortened by 1 base and J by 7 bases, with 16 bases between the two germline ends. This CDR3 region has 16 residues. Germline assignment: CDR1 MGHRA and CDR2 YSYEKL. This CDR3 is CASSQVRAGVSEKLFF. The CDR3 DNA follows: TGCGCCAGCAGCCAAGTGAGGGCAGGGGTGAGTGAAAAACTGTTTTTT.

The chain carries TRBV6-5 and TRBJ1-3, with D unresolved. The CDR3 is 16 amino acids. Trimming cost V 3 bases and J 0 bases, with 12 bases left between them. Looked up from germline, CDR1 is MNHEY and CDR2 is SVGAGI. CDR3 protein: CASSYQSLPSGNTIYF. DNA of the CDR3: TGTGCCAGCAGTTATCAGAGCCTCCCCTCTGGAAACACCATATATTTT.

CDR3 in DNA: TGTGCCAGCTCACGGTTGTCGAGGGAGGGCTACGAGCAGTACTTC. Encoded protein: CASSRLSREGYEQYF. The genes are TRBV18 and TRBJ2-7, with 7 bases identical to TRBD2. Germline V gene lookup returns CDR1 KGHSH and CDR2 LQKENI. The CDR3 totals 15 residues. Trimming cost V 4 bases and J 3 bases; bases outside gene matches: 9.

The chain is built from TRBV11-3 and TRBJ2-6; D is ambiguous. Deletions cut 5 bases from V and 2 bases from J, with 7 bases between. Germline V lookup: CDR1 SGHNT, CDR2 YENEEA. The CDR3 runs to 14 residues. The CDR3 coding sequence is TGTGCCAGCAGCCTGGAAGCTGGGGCCAACGTCCTGACTTTC. Protein product: CASSLEAGANVLTF.

The chain couples TRBV10-1 to TRBJ2-7, with D maybe TRBD1 (5 bases). From germline, CDR1 is WNHNN and CDR2 SYGVQD (reference sequence). This CDR3 region has 14 residues. V lost 0 bases to trimming and J lost 3 bases, with 9 bases between them. This CDR3 is CASSESRQGYEQYF. The CDR3 nucleotides read TGCGCCAGCAGTGAGTCTAGGCAGGGCTACGAGCAGTACTTC.

V gene TRBV21-1 combines with J gene TRBJ2-1; the D call of TRBD2 is as the table states it, not checked on the DNA. TRBV21-1 is termed a pseudogene. CDR3 length: 22 residues. The CDR3 DNA reads TGTGCCAGCAGGGGTAAACTAGCGGGGGGACTACCAAAAAAAGAAACCTACAATGAGCAGTTCTTC. Its translation is CASRGKLAGGLPKKETYNEQFF.

The V gene is TRBV5-1, the J gene TRBJ1-4, with 9 positions matching TRBD1. Per germline, CDR1 SGHRS and CDR2 YFSETQ. The CDR3 runs to 15 residues. The J segment lost 4 bases and the V segment lost 4 bases, leaving 5 bases of the junction unmatched. DNA of the CDR3: TGCGCCAGCAGCAGGGACAGGGCTCGTAATGAAAAACTGTTTTTT. Residues: CASSRDRARNEKLFF. Complete variable domain (other parts from reference TRBV5-1 and TRBJ1-4): KAGVTQTPRYLIKTRGQQVTLSCSPISGHRSVSWYQQTPGQGLQFLFEYFSETQRNKGNFPGRFSGRQFSNSRSEMNVSTLELGDSALYLCASSRDRARNEKLFFGSGTQLSVL.

J is TRBJ1-3 and V is TRBV11-3; D uncertain. Germline CDR1 SGHNT, CDR2 YENEEA. The CDR3 is 14 amino acids. Trimming shortened V by 5 bases and J by 0 bases, and 8 bases separated the two germline ends. Here the CDR3 DNA reads TGTGCCAGCAGCCCTAGGATCTCTGGAAACACCATATATTTT. Protein product: CASSPRISGNTIYF.

This clone has a handful of counts. The rearrangement links TRBV29-1 to TRBJ1-5; the match to TRBD1 covers 9 bases. The CDR3 spans 13 residues. The V and J ends lost 7 bases and 5 bases, in that order; junction bases with no gene match: 6. The V gene's germline CDR1 is SQVTM and CDR2 ANQGSEA. Here the CDR3 DNA reads TGCAGCGCCCGGGACAGGGTAGATCAGCCCCAGCATTTT. Translation gives CSARDRVDQPQHF.

This clone came up a few times. The rearrangement uses TRBV12-3 or TRBV12-4 and TRBJ2-5, with 7 nucleotides matching TRBD2. Losses at the gene ends were 5 bases for V and 5 bases for J; bases not matched to a gene: 5. The CDR3 has 13 amino acids. The CDR3 nucleotides read TGTGCCAGCAGTGGGCAGGGAGGGGAGACCCAGTACTTC. Protein sequence: CASSGQGGETQYF.

The chain is built from TRBV12-3 or TRBV12-4 and TRBJ2-5; 7 nucleotides agree with TRBD1. The CDR3 totals 13 residues. Germline trimming cut 7 bases from V and 2 bases from J; bases unmatched to any gene: 4. This chain's CDR3 is CASKPGQQETQYF. The DNA of the CDR3 is TGTGCCAGCAAACCGGGACAGCAAGAGACCCAGTACTTC.